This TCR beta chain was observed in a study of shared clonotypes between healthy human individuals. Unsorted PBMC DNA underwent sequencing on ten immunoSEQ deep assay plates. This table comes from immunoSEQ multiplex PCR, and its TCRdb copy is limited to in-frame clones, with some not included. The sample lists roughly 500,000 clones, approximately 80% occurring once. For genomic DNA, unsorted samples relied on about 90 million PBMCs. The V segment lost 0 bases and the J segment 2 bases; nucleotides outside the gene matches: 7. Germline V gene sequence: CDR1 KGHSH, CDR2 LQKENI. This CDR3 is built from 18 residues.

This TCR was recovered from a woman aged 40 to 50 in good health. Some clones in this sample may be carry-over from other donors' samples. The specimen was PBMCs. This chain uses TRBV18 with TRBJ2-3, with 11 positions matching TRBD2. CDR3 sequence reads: CASSPPGTSGKPTDTQYF. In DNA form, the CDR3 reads TGTGCCAGCTCACCACCTGGGACTAGCGGTAAACCCACAGATACGCAGTATTTT.